One sample yielded the 25 T cell receptor beta chains listed below, sequenced in a study of blood T cell repertoires in COVID-19. This table comes from immunoSEQ multiplex PCR, and its TCRdb copy is limited to in-frame clones, with some not included. The repertoire has roughly 100,000 clones, approximately 84% of them found once; the top ten carry less than 5%. Sequencing was carried out using peripheral blood. The origin of the receptors is a human donor in a cohort sampled during active COVID-19.

The chain joins TRBV2 to TRBJ1-2, with 7 nucleotides matching TRBD1. This CDR3 has 19 residues. The V gene end was trimmed by 6 bases and the J gene end by 1 base; junction bases not matched to a gene: 20. Germline V lookup: CDR1 SNHLY, CDR2 FYNNEI. This CDR3 reads CASSLVFHSRQGGNYGYTF. The CDR3 DNA is TGTGCCAGCAGCCTAGTGTTTCACTCGAGACAGGGTGGTAACTATGGCTACACCTTC.

This rearrangement joins TRBV7-2 to TRBJ1-6; 10 positions agree with TRBD1. V trimming: 3 bases; J trimming: 14 bases; junction bases outside the gene matches: 10. Germline V gene sequence: CDR1 SGHTA, CDR2 FQGNSA. The CDR3 loop spans 15 amino acids. In nucleotides, the CDR3 is TGTGCCAGCAGCTTTTGGGGGGACAGGGGTCGGGCCCTCCACTTT. Translation gives CASSFWGDRGRALHF.

The chain employs TRBV7-8 and TRBJ1-5; D remains ambiguous. Germline V gene sequence: CDR1 SGHVS, CDR2 FQNEAQ. The CDR3 is 16 residues long. The V gene lost 5 bases and the J gene lost 2 bases, with 16 bases spanning the gap. The CDR3 sequence: CASSAPFSQGNQPQHF. The CDR3 DNA sequence: TGTGCCAGCAGCGCCCCATTCTCCCAGGGCAATCAGCCCCAGCATTTT.

The chain recombines TRBV30 with TRBJ1-6; D remains ambiguous. This CDR3 is 13 amino acids long. V was shortened by 3 bases and J by 9 bases, with 12 bases between the two germline ends. Germline-derived CDR1 and CDR2 are GTSNPN and SVGIG (reference sequence). As DNA, the CDR3 is TGTGCCTGGAGAGCGCGAGGCAGTTCACCCCTCCACTTT. It encodes CAWRARGSSPLHF.

The chain links TRBV15 to TRBJ1-2, with 7 bases identical to TRBD1. In germline, CDR1 is LNHNV, CDR2 YYDKDF (reference sequence). Trimming removed 3 bases from V and 0 bases from J; junction bases left unmatched: 1. The CDR3 consists of 14 residues. CDR3 DNA: TGTGCCACCAGCAGGGACAGGACTAACTATGGCTACACCTTC. Its translation is CATSRDRTNYGYTF.

The rearrangement links TRBV7-2 to TRBJ1-2, with D possibly matching TRBD1 (5 bases). The V and J ends lost 2 bases and 7 bases respectively, with 26 bases between them. Germline V lookup: CDR1 SGHTA, CDR2 FQGNSA. This CDR3 comprises 18 residues. The DNA for the CDR3 is TGTGCCAGCAGCTTAAGGGCTTTGGGGCCTACGGGTGGCGGTGGCTACACCTTC. Translating gives CASSLRALGPTGGGGYTF.

V gene TRBV6-2 or TRBV6-3 combines with J gene TRBJ2-1; a weak D match, TRBD1 (5 bases). Trimming cost V 4 bases and J 7 bases, with 8 bases left between them. The CDR3 has 12 residues. Germline lookup yields CDR1 MNHEY and CDR2 SVGEGT. CDR3 in amino acids: CASSWGANEQFF. The CDR3 region has the DNA TGTGCCAGCAGTTGGGGCGCGAATGAGCAGTTCTTC.

The CDR3 coding sequence is TGTGCCAGCAGCTTAGCGGAGGAGCAGTACTTC. Translated: CASSLAEEQYF. This sequence joins TRBV7-6 and TRBJ2-7; D is undetermined. CDR3 size: 11 residues. Germline CDR1 is SGHVS and CDR2 is FNYEAQ. V shed 0 bases and J shed 7 bases, with 4 bases lying between them.

This chain uses TRBV3-1 (or the pseudogene TRBV3-2) with TRBJ2-3, with 9 bases matching TRBD1. The germline V gene has CDR1 LGHDT and CDR2 YNNKEL (reference sequence). Germline trimming cut 5 bases from V and 3 bases from J; bases unmatched to any gene: 9. CDR3 length equals 16 residues. The CDR3 region is CASSKQGALTTDTQYF. The CDR3 nucleotides are TGTGCCAGCAGCAAACAGGGGGCATTAACGACAGATACGCAGTATTTT.

In this sample, this clone turned up a few times. CDR3 DNA sequence: TGTGCCAGCAGTTTAGGGGGGGAAAGGGAGCAGTACTTC. Translated: CASSLGGEREQYF. The gene calls are TRBV28 and TRBJ2-7; 7 nucleotides line up with TRBD2. Germline CDR1 and CDR2: MDHEN and SYDVKM. V lost 2 bases, J lost 7 bases, and 5 bases stayed unmatched. The CDR3 has 13 amino acids.

This chain links TRBV5-1 with TRBJ1-2; D is undetermined. From germline, CDR1 is SGHRS and CDR2 YFSETQ. CDR3 length: 13 residues. V dropped 5 bases and J dropped 3 bases, with 11 bases sitting between them. The CDR3 DNA follows: TGCGCCAGCAGGGAAGACACACACTATGGCTACACCTTC. It is translated as CASREDTHYGYTF.

The rearrangement joins TRBV7-2 to TRBJ2-2; D possibly corresponds to TRBD1 (5 bases). V lost 5 bases, J lost 0 bases, and 10 bases lay in between. This CDR3 has 15 residues. The V gene's germline CDR1 is SGHTA and CDR2 FQGNSA. The CDR3 reads CASSQQVANTGELFF. The CDR3 DNA reads TGTGCCAGCAGCCAACAGGTCGCGAACACCGGGGAGCTGTTTTTT.

The chain uses TRBV6-5 and TRBJ2-1; maybe TRBD2 (6 bases). Germline V lookup: CDR1 MNHEY, CDR2 SVGAGI. The V end was cut by 6 bases, the J end by 8 bases, with 20 bases between. The CDR3 contains 15 residues. CDR3 nucleotides: TGTGCCAGCAGGGGGACCCTGGAGGGGAAATATGAGCAGTTCTTC. This translates into CASRGTLEGKYEQFF.

The chain carries TRBV9 and TRBJ2-3, with D possibly matching TRBD2 (7 bases). The CDR3 covers 16 residues. Deletions cut 4 bases from V and 0 bases from J, with 15 bases between. Germline CDR1 SGDLS, CDR2 YYNGEE. The CDR3 bases are TGTGCCAGCAGCCCGGTGCCGGGGGGCAGCACAGATACGCAGTATTTT. Encoded protein: CASSPVPGGSTDTQYF. Filled out from reference TRBV9 and TRBJ2-3, the complete variable domain reads DSGVTQTPKHLITATGQRVTLRCSPRSGDLSVYWYQQSLDQGLQFLIQYYNGEERAKGNILERFSAQQFPDLHSELNLSSLELGDSALYFCASSPVPGGSTDTQYFGPGTRLTVL.

This chain connects TRBV7-2 to TRBJ2-3, with TRBD2 identical over 10 bases. This CDR3 spans 17 amino acids. V was pared by 3 bases and J by 4 bases, with 10 bases of the junction left unmatched. Germline values: CDR1 SGHTA, CDR2 FQGNSA. The CDR3 nucleotides are TGTGCCAGCAGCTTGTCTAAGCGGGGGGGCCAGCCAGATACGCAGTATTTT. Translated: CASSLSKRGGQPDTQYF.

The V gene is TRBV5-5, the J gene TRBJ2-1, with D perhaps TRBD1 (6 bases). The CDR3 has 16 residues. CDR1 is SGHKS, CDR2 YYEKEE, per germline (reference sequence). The V end lost 0 bases, the J end lost 7 bases, and 17 bases lay between the germline ends. Here the CDR3 reads CASSLVGQPTANEQFF. The DNA of the CDR3 is TGTGCCAGCAGCTTGGTTGGACAGCCTACTGCTAATGAGCAGTTCTTC.

The gene calls are TRBV18 and TRBJ2-4; D gene unclear. CDR1 is KGHSH and CDR2 is LQKENI in the germline V gene. The CDR3 covers 16 residues. V lost 4 bases and J 2 bases, leaving 15 bases between the germline ends. For the CDR3, the DNA is TGTGCCAGCTCACGGGTCGATATGGGCCCCAAAAACATTCAGTACTTC. It specifies CASSRVDMGPKNIQYF.

The genes are TRBV7-2 and TRBJ2-3, with TRBD2 matching over 8 bases. V lost 0 bases to trimming and J lost 6 bases; unmatched junction nucleotides: 8. The CDR3 runs 16 residues. Germline CDR1 SGHTA, CDR2 FQGNSA. The CDR3 sequence is CASSLAHGLARDTQYF. As DNA, the CDR3 is TGTGCCAGCAGCTTAGCGCATGGACTAGCTAGGGATACGCAGTATTTT. Together with reference TRBV7-2 and TRBJ2-3, the CDR3 gives the full variable domain: GAGVSQSPSNKVTEKGKDVELRCDPISGHTALYWYRQSLGQGLEFLIYFQGNSAPDKSGLPSDRFSAERTGGSVSTLTIQRTQQEDSAVYLCASSLAHGLARDTQYFGPGTRLTVL.

This clone was recorded a few times. This chain links TRBV14 with TRBJ2-1; 10 bases match TRBD1. V was pared by 4 bases and J by 12 bases, with 9 bases of the junction left unmatched. Germline-derived CDR1 and CDR2 are SGHDN and FVKESK. The CDR3 is made up of 14 amino acids. CDR3 in amino acids: CASSRDRGALGQFF. CDR3 nucleotides: TGTGCCAGCAGCCGGGACAGGGGCGCCTTAGGGCAGTTCTTC.

V is TRBV5-8 and J is TRBJ2-2; the D gene is possibly TRBD1 (6 bases). Germline loops: CDR1 SGHTS, CDR2 YDEGEE. The CDR3 sequence is 14 residues long. Trimming removed 6 bases from V and 1 base from J, with 10 bases in between. The CDR3 sequence is CASTRTVNTGELFF. The CDR3 nucleotides read TGTGCCAGCACCCGGACAGTGAACACCGGGGAGCTGTTTTTT.

V usage is TRBV19 and J usage is TRBJ2-7; 9 bases line up with TRBD1. The V gene end was trimmed by 5 bases and the J gene end by 2 bases; junction bases not matched to a gene: 4. The germline V gene has CDR1 LNHDA and CDR2 SQIVND (reference sequence). The CDR3 is 14 residues long. The CDR3 protein is CASSEQGATYEQYF. For the CDR3, the DNA is TGTGCCAGTAGTGAACAGGGGGCCACCTACGAGCAGTACTTC.

This clone was picked up one time. This rearrangement joins TRBV19 to TRBJ2-3; possible D gene TRBD1, 5 bases. CDR3 size: 13 residues. The V gene lost 5 bases and the J gene lost 1 base, with 7 bases spanning the gap. Germline CDR1 and CDR2: LNHDA and SQIVND (reference sequence). The CDR3 DNA is TGTGCCAGTAGTTCGACAGGCACAGATACGCAGTATTTT. It encodes CASSSTGTDTQYF.

This chain links TRBV5-1 with TRBJ2-3, with 13 nucleotides matching TRBD2. The CDR3 sequence is 17 residues long. Trimming cost V 4 bases and J 3 bases; bases outside gene matches: 8. CDR1 SGHRS and CDR2 YFSETQ come from the germline V gene. The CDR3 DNA sequence: TGCGCCAGCAGCCCGAGACTAGCGGGGGGAGAAACAGATACGCAGTATTTT. Translation: CASSPRLAGGETDTQYF.

The CDR3 protein is CASSLRPEGADTQYF. Written as DNA, the CDR3 is TGTGCCAGCAGCTTGAGGCCCGAGGGGGCTGATACGCAGTATTTT. The chain has TRBV5-4 and TRBJ2-3, with 7 bases matching TRBD1. Germline lookup yields CDR1 SGHNT and CDR2 YYREEE (reference sequence). The CDR3 is made up of 15 amino acids. Trimming at V came to 1 base and at J to 6 bases, leaving 8 bases not matched to a gene.

The chain recombines TRBV4-3 with TRBJ2-6; D might be TRBD1 (5 bases). V was shortened by 1 base and J by 3 bases, with 16 bases between the two germline ends. Germline assignment: CDR1 LGHNA and CDR2 YSLEER. This CDR3 has 18 amino acids. The CDR3 reads CASSQVGRADSGANVLTF. CDR3 bases: TGCGCCAGCAGCCAAGTTGGCAGGGCCGATAGTGGGGCCAACGTCCTGACTTTC.